Sequencing of this T cell receptor beta chain was carried out in a study of blood T cell repertoires in COVID-19. On the study more broadly: The samples span acute and convalescent COVID-19 from the United States, Italy and Spain.

Germline lookup yields CDR1 SGHRS and CDR2 YFSETQ. Trimming removed 1 base from V and 6 bases from J, with 11 bases in between. The CDR3 is 15 residues long. Data came from immunoSEQ multiplex PCR; TCRdb stores just in-frame clones and leaves some out. The sample shows approximately 72,000 clones, 88% of them seen only once. Sequencing was done on a sample of peripheral blood. This receptor was identified in a man aged 45-65 years with acute or convalescent COVID-19. The V and J genes are TRBV5-1 and TRBJ1-6; the D gene is possibly TRBD1 (5 bases). The CDR3 reads CASSLFGGVNSPLHF. In DNA, the CDR3 is TGCGCCAGCAGCTTGTTTGGAGGGGTTAATTCACCCCTCCACTTT.